This is a list of T cell receptor beta chains from one sample in a study of T cell clonotyping in hematopoietic cell transplantation. The table came from immunoSEQ multiplex PCR; TCRdb's copy has only in-frame clones and leaves some out. The table has about 27,000 clones, around 95% seen once. The sample taken for sequencing was peripheral blood mononuclear cells. The receptors come from a man aged 50 to 60 in good health. Some clones in this sample may be carry-over from other donors' samples. CDR3s include the opening cysteine and the closing phenylalanine or tryptophan. D genes are given only for firm matches. Only part of the rows carry a size: once, few, many, or a class if the clone is expanded.

J gene: TRBJ2-3
D gene: NA
CDR3 length: 16
V gene: TRBV19
clone size: NA
CDR3 DNA: TGTGCCAGTAGTATAGATCAAATGGGGACTCGGGATACGCAGTATTTT
CDR3 protein: CASSIDQMGTRDTQYF

J gene: TRBJ2-7
D gene: NA
CDR3 length: 15
V gene: TRBV6-5
clone size: NA
CDR3 DNA: TGTGCCAGCAGTTACTCCGGGTCTCGACTGGACGAGCAGTACTTC
CDR3 protein: CASSYSGSRLDEQYF

J gene: TRBJ1-5
D gene: NA
CDR3 length: 13
V gene: TRBV4-3
clone size: NA
CDR3 DNA: TGCGCCAGCAGCCAAGATCCTGGGGAGCCCCAGCATTTT
CDR3 protein: CASSQDPGEPQHF

J gene: TRBJ2-7
D gene: NA
CDR3 length: 15
V gene: TRBV4-2
clone size: NA
CDR3 DNA: TGTGCCAGCAGCCAGTTAAGGGCGGGTTCCTACGAGCAGTACTTC
CDR3 protein: CASSQLRAGSYEQYF

J gene: TRBJ2-7
D gene: TRBD1
CDR3 length: 16
V gene: TRBV14
clone size: NA
CDR3 DNA: TGTGCCAGCAGCCAATTCACAGGGGATCTCTCCTACGAGCAGTACTTC
CDR3 protein: CASSQFTGDLSYEQYF

J gene: TRBJ2-7
D gene: NA
CDR3 length: 14
V gene: TRBV7-7
clone size: NA
CDR3 DNA: TGTGCCAGCAGCCCAGGGTCCGGGGGACGAGAGCAGTACTTC
CDR3 protein: CASSPGSGGREQYF

J gene: TRBJ1-6
D gene: NA
CDR3 length: 13
V gene: TRBV7-2
clone size: NA
CDR3 DNA: TGTGCCAGCAGCTTGCCTACAGGTTCACCCCTCCACTTT
CDR3 protein: CASSLPTGSPLHF

J gene: TRBJ1-4
D gene: NA
CDR3 length: 14
V gene: TRBV7-7
clone size: NA
CDR3 DNA: TGTGCCAGCAGCTTAGGGGAAAATAATGAAAAACTGTTTTTT
CDR3 protein: CASSLGENNEKLFF

J gene: TRBJ1-6
D gene: NA
CDR3 length: 15
V gene: TRBV30
clone size: NA
CDR3 DNA: TGTGCCTGTGGGACACTTAGCTCCTATAATTCACCCCTCCACTTT
CDR3 protein: CACGTLSSYNSPLHF

J gene: TRBJ1-5
D gene: NA
CDR3 length: 14
V gene: TRBV5-6
clone size: NA
CDR3 DNA: TGTGCCAGCAGCTTGGAGGGAGGGGTTCAGCCCCAGCATTTT
CDR3 protein: CASSLEGGVQPQHF

J gene: TRBJ2-3
D gene: NA
CDR3 length: 18
V gene: TRBV7-6
clone size: NA
CDR3 DNA: TGTGCCAGCAGCCCATCCCTCTTAGCGAGGCGACGCACAGATACGCAGTATTTT
CDR3 protein: CASSPSLLARRRTDTQYF

J gene: TRBJ2-2
D gene: TRBD1
CDR3 length: 15
V gene: TRBV5-1
clone size: NA
CDR3 DNA: TGCGCCAGCTGCACCGGGACAGGGGGGACCGGGGAGCTGTTTTTT
CDR3 protein: CASCTGTGGTGELFF

J gene: TRBJ1-2
D gene: TRBD1
CDR3 length: 13
V gene: TRBV28
clone size: NA
CDR3 DNA: TGTGCCAGCAGTTCCGGGACAGGGGCTGGCTACACCTTC
CDR3 protein: CASSSGTGAGYTF

J gene: TRBJ1-5
D gene: NA
CDR3 length: 16
V gene: TRBV15
clone size: NA
CDR3 DNA: TGTGCCACCAGGGTGACCCGGGGGTTTGGCAATCAGCCCCAGCATTTT
CDR3 protein: CATRVTRGFGNQPQHF

J gene: TRBJ1-2
D gene: NA
CDR3 length: 17
V gene: TRBV27
clone size: NA
CDR3 DNA: TGTGCCAGCAGTCCCGTCGTCCTACAGGCAGGACTCTATGGCTACACCTTC
CDR3 protein: CASSPVVLQAGLYGYTF

J gene: TRBJ1-3
D gene: TRBD1
CDR3 length: 13
V gene: TRBV5-1
clone size: NA
CDR3 DNA: TGCGCCAGCAGCTCGGGACAGTCGAACACCATATATTTT
CDR3 protein: CASSSGQSNTIYF

J gene: TRBJ1-1
D gene: NA
CDR3 length: 16
V gene: TRBV11-2
clone size: NA
CDR3 DNA: TGTGCCAGCAGCTTCGGTCAGCCAAGGGCGAACACTGAAGCTTTCTTT
CDR3 protein: CASSFGQPRANTEAFF

J gene: TRBJ1-1
D gene: NA
CDR3 length: 14
V gene: TRBV5-1
clone size: NA
CDR3 DNA: TGCGCCAGCAGCCGCACAGGAAGGGACACTGAAGCTTTCTTT
CDR3 protein: CASSRTGRDTEAFF

J gene: TRBJ2-7
D gene: NA
CDR3 length: 14
V gene: TRBV19
clone size: few
CDR3 DNA: TGTGCCAGTAGGACCGGGACGGGGAGAGGCGAGCAGTACTTC
CDR3 protein: CASRTGTGRGEQYF

J gene: TRBJ2-3
D gene: NA
CDR3 length: 15
V gene: TRBV28
clone size: NA
CDR3 DNA: TGTGCCAGCAGTGTTCCGGGACTCGGGACAGATACGCAGTATTTT
CDR3 protein: CASSVPGLGTDTQYF

J gene: TRBJ2-7
D gene: NA
CDR3 length: 15
V gene: TRBV7-7
clone size: once
CDR3 DNA: TGTGCCAGCAGCTCAAGCCCCCGGGGGGCCGGCGAGCAGTACTTC
CDR3 protein: CASSSSPRGAGEQYF

J gene: TRBJ1-1
D gene: NA
CDR3 length: 11
V gene: TRBV5-6
clone size: NA
CDR3 DNA: TGTGCCAGCAGCACAGGGATGGAAGCTTTCTTT
CDR3 protein: CASSTGMEAFF

J gene: TRBJ1-1
D gene: NA
CDR3 length: 14
V gene: TRBV19
clone size: NA
CDR3 DNA: TGTGCCAGTAGAATACAGGGCGGGAACACTGAAGCTTTCTTT
CDR3 protein: CASRIQGGNTEAFF

J gene: TRBJ1-5
D gene: NA
CDR3 length: 16
V gene: TRBV5-5
clone size: NA
CDR3 DNA: TGTGCCAGCAGCTTGTTTCTGGGAAATAGCAATCAGCCCCAGCATTTT
CDR3 protein: CASSLFLGNSNQPQHF

J gene: TRBJ1-6
D gene: TRBD1
CDR3 length: 14
V gene: TRBV7-2
clone size: NA
CDR3 DNA: TGTGCCAGCAGCTCCTCACAGGGGAATTCACCCCTCCACTTT
CDR3 protein: CASSSSQGNSPLHF

J gene: TRBJ2-7
D gene: NA
CDR3 length: 15
V gene: TRBV5-1
clone size: NA
CDR3 DNA: TGCGCCAGCAGCTTAATGCGGCAGGGACCCTACGAGCAGTACTTC
CDR3 protein: CASSLMRQGPYEQYF

J gene: TRBJ1-4
D gene: NA
CDR3 length: 14
V gene: TRBV28
clone size: NA
CDR3 DNA: TGTGCCAGCAGGTTCCTAGGAGGTAACGAAAAACTGTTTTTT
CDR3 protein: CASRFLGGNEKLFF

J gene: TRBJ2-5
D gene: NA
CDR3 length: 15
V gene: TRBV7-9
clone size: NA
CDR3 DNA: TGTGCCAGCAGCCCTTCGCGTGTGGGCCAAGAGACCCAGTACTTC
CDR3 protein: CASSPSRVGQETQYF

J gene: TRBJ2-6
D gene: NA
CDR3 length: 17
V gene: TRBV30
clone size: NA
CDR3 DNA: TGTGCCTGGAGGCGGGGCAGGTCCGCGCCTGGGGCCAACGTCCTGACTTTC
CDR3 protein: CAWRRGRSAPGANVLTF

J gene: TRBJ1-2
D gene: NA
CDR3 length: 13
V gene: TRBV30
clone size: NA
CDR3 DNA: TGTGCCTGGAGTATGAACCAGGGGTATGGCTACACCTTC
CDR3 protein: CAWSMNQGYGYTF

J gene: TRBJ2-6
D gene: NA
CDR3 length: 15
V gene: TRBV15
clone size: NA
CDR3 DNA: TGTGCCACCAGCAGAGACAGGGTTGGGGCCAACGTCCTGACTTTC
CDR3 protein: CATSRDRVGANVLTF

J gene: TRBJ2-7
D gene: NA
CDR3 length: 13
V gene: TRBV5-6
clone size: NA
CDR3 DNA: TGTGCCAGCAGCTTGGGACCCAAGCGCGAGCAGTACTTC
CDR3 protein: CASSLGPKREQYF

J gene: TRBJ1-3
D gene: NA
CDR3 length: 17
V gene: TRBV7-3
clone size: once
CDR3 DNA: TGTGCCAGCAGCTTCCTGGGCCGCTTCTCCTCTGGAAACACCATATATTTT
CDR3 protein: CASSFLGRFSSGNTIYF

J gene: TRBJ2-7
D gene: TRBD1
CDR3 length: 14
V gene: TRBV7-6
clone size: NA
CDR3 DNA: TGTGCCAGCAGTAAGGACAGGGAGAGTTACGAGCAGTACTTC
CDR3 protein: CASSKDRESYEQYF

J gene: TRBJ2-7
D gene: NA
CDR3 length: 16
V gene: TRBV6-5
clone size: NA
CDR3 DNA: TGTGCCAGCAGTTACGGGAGGGGGCTCCGCTCCTACGAGCAGTACTTC
CDR3 protein: CASSYGRGLRSYEQYF

J gene: TRBJ2-2
D gene: NA
CDR3 length: 15
V gene: TRBV7-3
clone size: NA
CDR3 DNA: TGTGCCAGCAGGCCTCCGGTCCCTTACACCGGGGAGCTGTTTTTT
CDR3 protein: CASRPPVPYTGELFF

J gene: TRBJ2-7
D gene: TRBD1
CDR3 length: 15
V gene: TRBV28
clone size: NA
CDR3 DNA: TGTGCCAGCAGTCCGGACAGGAAGAGCTCCTACGAGCAGTACTTC
CDR3 protein: CASSPDRKSSYEQYF

J gene: TRBJ1-2
D gene: NA
CDR3 length: 14
V gene: TRBV4-1
clone size: few
CDR3 DNA: TGCGCCAGCAGCCAAGGGGTAATTAACTATGGCTACACCTTC
CDR3 protein: CASSQGVINYGYTF

J gene: TRBJ1-5
D gene: NA
CDR3 length: 14
V gene: TRBV5-5
clone size: NA
CDR3 DNA: TGTGCCAGCAGCAATTTCGGGGGCAATCAGCCCCAGCATTTT
CDR3 protein: CASSNFGGNQPQHF

J gene: TRBJ1-1
D gene: NA
CDR3 length: 13
V gene: TRBV2
clone size: NA
CDR3 DNA: TGTGCCAGCGCCTTTGACAGAGACACTGAAGCTTTCTTT
CDR3 protein: CASAFDRDTEAFF

J gene: TRBJ1-1
D gene: TRBD1
CDR3 length: 14
V gene: TRBV2
clone size: once
CDR3 DNA: TGTGCCAGCAGTGCCACAGGGGGGAACACTGAAGCTTTCTTT
CDR3 protein: CASSATGGNTEAFF

J gene: TRBJ1-2
D gene: NA
CDR3 length: 11
V gene: TRBV5-4
clone size: NA
CDR3 DNA: TGTGCCAGCAGCACGGGTGATGGCTACACCTTC
CDR3 protein: CASSTGDGYTF

J gene: TRBJ1-1
D gene: NA
CDR3 length: 13
V gene: TRBV7-3
clone size: NA
CDR3 DNA: TGTGCCAGCAGCAGATCTGAGAACACTGAAGCTTTCTTT
CDR3 protein: CASSRSENTEAFF

J gene: TRBJ1-5
D gene: NA
CDR3 length: 14
V gene: TRBV5-1
clone size: NA
CDR3 DNA: TGCGCCAGCAGCTTGGCCTCAGGGGAGCAGCCCCAGCATTTT
CDR3 protein: CASSLASGEQPQHF

J gene: TRBJ1-2
D gene: NA
CDR3 length: 13
V gene: TRBV6-1
clone size: NA
CDR3 DNA: TGTGCCACTGGATCGACAACCTACTATGGCTACACCTTC
CDR3 protein: CATGSTTYYGYTF

J gene: TRBJ1-3
D gene: NA
CDR3 length: 16
V gene: TRBV2
clone size: NA
CDR3 DNA: TGTGCCAGCAGTCGGACAGCCACCCAGTCTGGAAACACCATATATTTT
CDR3 protein: CASSRTATQSGNTIYF

J gene: TRBJ2-7
D gene: TRBD1
CDR3 length: 14
V gene: TRBV19
clone size: NA
CDR3 DNA: TGTGCCAGTAGTATACGACAGGGTGGCTACGAGCAGTACTTC
CDR3 protein: CASSIRQGGYEQYF

J gene: TRBJ2-3
D gene: NA
CDR3 length: 12
V gene: TRBV28
clone size: NA
CDR3 DNA: TGTGCCAGCAGATTACACACAGATACGCAGTATTTT
CDR3 protein: CASRLHTDTQYF

J gene: TRBJ1-1
D gene: TRBD1
CDR3 length: 16
V gene: TRBV7-2
clone size: NA
CDR3 DNA: TGTGCCAGCAGCTCCTCTTCCGGGACCAGGGGGACTGAAGCTTTCTTT
CDR3 protein: CASSSSSGTRGTEAFF

J gene: TRBJ2-5
D gene: NA
CDR3 length: 15
V gene: TRBV2
clone size: once
CDR3 DNA: TGTGCCAGCAGTGAACGGTTAGGGGCCCAAGAGACCCAGTACTTC
CDR3 protein: CASSERLGAQETQYF